Below are 14 T cell receptor beta chains sequenced from a single sample in a study of cytomegalovirus exposure and HLA in healthy donors. The PCR contained 60 Vbeta and 13 Jbeta primers. TCRdb's table, derived via immunoSEQ multiplex PCR, lists solely in-frame clones and lacks some. Among more than 55,000 clones listed, roughly 84% were seen once. Material for sequencing was PBMCs. These receptor sequences come from a man aged 30 to 45 in good health and CMV-seronegative.

Points on this clone: The germline gene is not matched at one end of the junction; a read error may be the cause. This sequence joins TRBV7-7 and TRBJ2-1; a possible D gene is TRBD2 (6 bases). In germline, CDR1 is SSHAT, CDR2 FNYEAQ (reference sequence). The CDR3 consists of 15 residues. This CDR3 is CASSPGSAPSNEQFF. The CDR3 nucleotides read TGTGCTAGCAGCCCCGGGAGTGCCCCCTCCAATGAGCAGTTCTTC.

CDR3 in amino acids: CASTPGTLSTDTQYF. The CDR3 nucleotides read TGTGCCAGCACCCCAGGGACACTCAGCACAGATACGCAGTATTTT. The chain has TRBV2 and TRBJ2-3; maybe TRBD1 (6 bases). Germline CDR1 SNHLY, CDR2 FYNNEI. This CDR3 contains 15 residues. V gave up 7 bases and J gave up 0 bases, with 14 bases separating them.

The V and J genes are TRBV6-5 and TRBJ1-5; D gene unclear. Germline V CDR1 and CDR2: MNHEY, SVGAGI. The V and J ends lost 0 bases and 6 bases respectively, with 6 bases between them. The CDR3 runs to 13 residues. The CDR3 loop reads CASSYSRGQPQHF. The CDR3 nucleotides are TGTGCCAGCAGTTACTCGCGCGGTCAGCCCCAGCATTTT.

The chain uses TRBV30 and TRBJ1-6; 8 bases are a match to TRBD1. In germline, CDR1 is GTSNPN, CDR2 SVGIG (reference sequence). This CDR3 region has 13 residues. With 1 base clipped from V and 9 bases from J, the junction kept 2 bases outside the gene matches. CDR3 sequence reads: CAWSEQGGSPLHF. CDR3 bases: TGTGCCTGGAGTGAACAGGGGGGTTCACCCCTCCACTTT.

The CDR3 nucleotides are TGCGCCAGCAGCCAAGGACCCAGGGATACGCAGTATTTT. Translation gives CASSQGPRDTQYF. V usage is TRBV4-3 and J usage is TRBJ2-3, with D hard to call. This CDR3 region has 13 residues. V dropped 1 base and J dropped 6 bases, with 8 bases sitting between them. Looked up from germline, CDR1 is LGHNA and CDR2 is YSLEER.

V and J are TRBV4-2 and TRBJ2-3; TRBD2 matches at 9 bases. Trimming at V came to 4 bases and at J to 7 bases, leaving 9 bases not matched to a gene. This CDR3 is 15 amino acids long. Germline CDR1 is LGHNA and CDR2 is YNFKEQ. CDR3 DNA sequence: TGTGCCAGCAGCCCGGCGGCTAGCGGGGAGTATACGCAGTATTTT. Translating it yields CASSPAASGEYTQYF.

This clone was seen just once. The chain couples TRBV23-1 to TRBJ2-5; D is unresolved. TRBV23-1 falls under the ORF class, with uncertain function. CDR3 length: 14 amino acids. V lost 2 bases and J lost 9, with 16 bases in between. The CDR3 sequence is CASSQPLNRHSQYF. CDR3 sequence (DNA): TGCGCCAGCAGTCAACCCTTGAACAGACATTCCCAGTACTTC.

CDR3 DNA sequence: TGTGCCAGCAGCGATTGGCGGGGGGGACAAGAGACCCAGTACTTC. Its protein is CASSDWRGGQETQYF. The genes are TRBV9 and TRBJ2-5, with 9 positions matching TRBD2. The CDR3 length is 15 residues. CDR1 and CDR2 from the germline V gene are SGDLS and YYNGEE. The V segment lost 3 bases and the J segment 2 bases; nucleotides outside the gene matches: 5. The full variable domain, completed using reference TRBV9 and TRBJ2-5, is DSGVTQTPKHLITATGQRVTLRCSPRSGDLSVYWYQQSLDQGLQFLIQYYNGEERAKGNILERFSAQQFPDLHSELNLSSLELGDSALYFCASSDWRGGQETQYFGPGTRLLVL.

The chain recombines TRBV4-3 with TRBJ2-5, with TRBD2 matching over 10 bases. The CDR3 loop spans 18 amino acids. Germline V CDR1 and CDR2: LGHNA, YSLEER. V dropped 0 bases and J dropped 5; count of bases not matched to a gene: 12. CDR3 bases: TGCGCCAGCAGCCAAGATCCAGCGGGAGGGTTGGGGGAGGAGACCCAGTACTTC. Amino acid sequence: CASSQDPAGGLGEETQYF.

V usage is TRBV2 and J usage is TRBJ2-3, with TRBD2 matching 10 bases. CDR3 size: 17 residues. The germline gives CDR1 SNHLY, CDR2 FYNNEI. The V and J ends lost 4 bases and 0 bases, in that order; junction bases with no gene match: 7. The CDR3 bases are TGTGCCAGCAGTGCCCTTAGCGGGAGGATTAGCACAGATACGCAGTATTTT. It encodes CASSALSGRISTDTQYF.

The CDR3 nucleotides are TGTGCCAGCAGCTCCGCGGGACAGTACTACAATGAGCAGTTCTTC. Translated: CASSSAGQYYNEQFF. V usage is TRBV7-9 and J usage is TRBJ2-1, with a weak D call TRBD1 (7 bases). Trimming cost V 4 bases and J 3 bases, with 13 bases left between them. CDR1 is SEHNR and CDR2 is FQNEAQ in the germline V gene (reference sequence). CDR3 length: 15 residues.

The table lists this clone with a few counts. This sequence joins TRBV19 and TRBJ2-7, with 10 nucleotides matching TRBD1. Trimming removed 5 bases from V and 1 base from J; junction bases left unmatched: 8. Germline CDR1 reads LNHDA; CDR2 reads SQIVND (reference sequence). The CDR3 spans 16 residues. The CDR3 protein is CASSADRGRPSYEQYF. The CDR3, as DNA: TGTGCCAGTAGTGCAGACAGGGGGCGGCCATCCTACGAGCAGTACTTC.

This clone was detected only a few times. This sequence joins TRBV7-9 and TRBJ2-1, with D possibly TRBD1 on 6 matching bases. V lost 6 bases and J 3 bases, leaving 15 bases between the germline ends. The CDR3 spans 15 residues. Germline V CDR1 and CDR2: SEHNR, FQNEAQ (reference sequence). Here the CDR3 reads CASSLGQLIYNEQFF. The CDR3 DNA sequence: TGTGCCAGCAGTCTCGGACAGCTCATCTACAATGAGCAGTTCTTC. The full variable domain, in which reference TRBV7-9 and TRBJ2-1 provide the parts outside the CDR3, is DTGVSQNPRHKITKRGQNVTFRCDPISEHNRLYWYRQTLGQGPEFLTYFQNEAQLEKSRLLSDRFSAERPKGSFSTLEIQRTEQGDSAMYLCASSLGQLIYNEQFFGPGTRLTVL.

The chain recombines TRBV7-2 with TRBJ2-3; 8 bases line up with TRBD2. Per the germline V gene, CDR1 is SGHTA and CDR2 is FQGNSA. The CDR3 has 16 residues. Trimming cost V 3 bases and J 5 bases; bases outside gene matches: 10. The CDR3: CASSFGTGGAGDTQYF. The CDR3, as DNA: TGTGCCAGCAGCTTCGGTACCGGGGGGGCCGGAGATACGCAGTATTTT.